Shown below are 24 T cell receptor beta chains from a single sample sequenced in a study of cytomegalovirus exposure and HLA in healthy donors. In the PCR, 60 Vbeta and 13 Jbeta primers were used. The table came from immunoSEQ multiplex PCR; TCRdb's copy has only in-frame clones and leaves some out. In the table there are over 85,000 clones, nearly 80% of which are singletons. Sequencing was carried out using PBMCs. These receptors all come from a woman in her 40s in good health and CMV-seronegative.

The V gene is TRBV29-1, the J gene TRBJ2-7, with unresolved D. The length of the CDR3 is 12 residues. Germline V CDR1 and CDR2: SQVTM, ANQGSEA. With 1 base removed from V and 3 bases from J, the gap between germline ends came to 7 bases. The CDR3 loop is CSVEGANYEQYF. CDR3 sequence (DNA): TGCAGCGTTGAAGGGGCCAACTACGAGCAGTACTTC.

V usage is TRBV5-6 and J usage is TRBJ1-6, with TRBD1 matching 7 bases. Germline trimming cut 9 bases from V and 6 bases from J; bases unmatched to any gene: 6. Germline V gene sequence: CDR1 SGHDT, CDR2 YYEEEE. This CDR3 contains 13 residues. This chain's CDR3 is CATTDRRNSPLHF. The CDR3 DNA sequence: TGTGCCACTACGGACAGGCGTAATTCACCCCTCCACTTT.

The rearrangement links TRBV15 to TRBJ2-3; the match to TRBD1 covers 8 bases. Germline CDR1 LNHNV, CDR2 YYDKDF (reference sequence). Trimming took 3 bases from V and 1 from J; bases not matched to a gene: 6. The CDR3 extends over 16 amino acids. The CDR3 coding sequence is TGTGCCACCAGCAGGCGGGACAGGTCTGGCACAGATACGCAGTATTTT. It encodes CATSRRDRSGTDTQYF.

This chain uses TRBV19 with TRBJ1-4; 7 bases are shared with TRBD1. This CDR3 has 13 amino acids. Trimming removed 7 bases from V and 6 bases from J; junction bases left unmatched: 5. Germline V gene data show CDR1 as LNHDA and CDR2 as SQIVND (reference sequence). CDR3 DNA: TGTGCCAGTACAGACAGGGAGGATGAAAAACTGTTTTTT. Amino acid sequence: CASTDREDEKLFF.

The chain recombines TRBV7-2 with TRBJ2-7, with 12 bases matching TRBD2. V lost 10 bases and J lost 3; bases outside the gene matches: 7. In germline, CDR1 is SGHTA, CDR2 FQGNSA. The CDR3 is made up of 14 amino acids. Here the CDR3 reads CATLAGGPGYEQYF. In DNA form, the CDR3 reads TGTGCCACCCTAGCGGGGGGGCCTGGCTACGAGCAGTACTTC.

The gene calls are TRBV5-5 and TRBJ1-5; the D is unclear. This CDR3 has 14 amino acids. With 0 bases removed from V and 3 bases from J, the gap between germline ends came to 7 bases. The V gene's germline CDR1 is SGHKS and CDR2 YYEKEE (reference sequence). CDR3 nucleotide sequence: TGTGCCAGCAGCTTGGATCACTTCAATCAGCCCCAGCATTTT. Translated, it gives CASSLDHFNQPQHF.

This clone has more than one count but fewer than ten. The rearrangement joins TRBV30 to TRBJ1-6; D possibly corresponds to TRBD1 (6 bases). This CDR3 is 14 amino acids long. Trimming pared 4 bases from V and 8 bases from J, leaving 15 bases between. Germline CDR1 is GTSNPN and CDR2 is SVGIG (reference sequence). The CDR3 region has the DNA TGTGCCTGGACCTGGGACAAATTGGATTCACCCCTCCACTTT. It encodes CAWTWDKLDSPLHF.

The chain carries TRBV4-2 and TRBJ1-3; no clear D. CDR1 is LGHNA and CDR2 is YNFKEQ in the germline V gene. Trimming stripped 0 bases from V and 0 bases from J, with 6 bases between. This CDR3 is built from 15 residues. CDR3: CASSQEGSSGNTIYF. CDR3 sequence (DNA): TGTGCCAGCAGCCAAGAGGGGAGCTCTGGAAACACCATATATTTT.

The CDR3 DNA sequence: TGTGCCGCCAGACATATCTTTGGGGGCTACACCTTC. Amino acids: CAARHIFGGYTF. The rearrangement links TRBV30 to TRBJ1-2; unclear D gene. The CDR3 extends over 12 amino acids. V shed 8 bases and J shed 8 bases, with 18 bases lying between them. Germline V gene lookup returns CDR1 GTSNPN and CDR2 SVGIG (reference sequence).

The chain couples TRBV5-1 to TRBJ1-1; D perhaps matches TRBD1 (5 bases). CDR3 size: 14 residues. V lost 0 bases, J lost 6 bases, and 12 bases lay in between. CDR1 and CDR2 (germline): SGHRS, YFSETQ. CDR3 sequence (DNA): TGCGCCAGCAGCTTGGGCAATGAAGGGGCTGAAGCTTTCTTT. Amino acid sequence: CASSLGNEGAEAFF.

The V gene is TRBV12-2, the J gene TRBJ1-4; the table's D call TRBD1 went unverified against the DNA. TRBV12-2 has pseudogene status. The CDR3 consists of 18 residues. The CDR3 coding sequence is TGTGCAAGTCGCTCCGGGACAGCGCACAGGGTAGGTAATGAAAAACTGTTTTTT. It specifies CASRSGTAHRVGNEKLFF.

This clone came up once. The CDR3 DNA reads TGTGCCTGGAGTTATACCGGGGAGCTGTTTTTT. Translating gives CAWSYTGELFF. This chain joins TRBV30 and TRBJ2-2; D gene ambiguous. V gave up 2 bases and J gave up 5 bases, with 3 bases separating them. This CDR3 is built from 11 residues. Germline V gene sequence: CDR1 GTSNPN, CDR2 SVGIG (reference sequence).

The rearrangement uses TRBV7-8 and TRBJ1-2; D may be TRBD1 (5 bases). Germline loops: CDR1 SGHVS, CDR2 FQNEAQ. There are 13 residues in the CDR3. Trimming removed 4 bases from V and 5 bases from J, with 11 bases in between. The CDR3 sequence is CASSWGLRYGYTF. The CDR3 DNA reads as TGTGCCAGCAGCTGGGGACTTCGGTATGGCTACACCTTC.

This chain uses TRBV18 with TRBJ1-2, with 9 bases aligning to TRBD1. The ends lost 3 bases at V and 4 bases at J; junction bases unmatched: 9. The CDR3 is 16 residues long. Germline V CDR1 and CDR2: KGHSH, LQKENI. CDR3 in amino acids: CASSPWGPGQGYGYTF. The CDR3 DNA reads TGTGCCAGCTCACCCTGGGGGCCGGGACAGGGCTATGGCTACACCTTC.

The chain employs TRBV5-1 and TRBJ1-1, with D perhaps matching TRBD1 (6 bases). CDR3 size: 13 residues. The germline V gene encodes CDR1 SGHRS and CDR2 YFSETQ. V lost 4 bases, J lost 3 bases, and 10 bases lay in between. CDR3 protein: CASSPDSDTEAFF. CDR3 DNA: TGCGCCAGCAGCCCGGACAGCGACACTGAAGCTTTCTTT.

This chain uses TRBV18 with TRBJ2-1; D gene uncertain. Trimming removed 2 bases at V and 5 bases at J, with 10 bases between. Looked up from germline, CDR1 is KGHSH and CDR2 is LQKENI. The CDR3 runs 14 residues. In nucleotides, the CDR3 is TGTGCCAGCTCACCAGGCTCGCTTGACAATGAGCAGTTCTTC. It codes for CASSPGSLDNEQFF.

This clone occurred once. This chain connects TRBV2 to TRBJ1-1; no clear D gene. Germline V lookup: CDR1 SNHLY, CDR2 FYNNEI. The V and J ends lost 8 bases and 2 bases respectively, with 9 bases between them. This CDR3 is built from 12 residues. DNA for the CDR3: TGTGCCAGCCGGGAGGGAAACACTGAAGCTTTCTTT. Translation: CASREGNTEAFF.

The gene calls are TRBV6-1 and TRBJ1-1; weak D call: TRBD1 (6 bases). CDR1 is MNHNS and CDR2 is SASEGT in the germline V gene. Trimming stripped 3 bases from V and 4 bases from J, with 12 bases between. The CDR3 runs 14 residues. The CDR3 protein is CASSDRGDRTEAFF. The CDR3 bases are TGTGCCAGCAGTGACAGGGGTGATCGCACTGAAGCTTTCTTT.

The chain combines TRBV6-1 with TRBJ2-2; 8 nucleotides match TRBD1. The germline V gene encodes CDR1 MNHNS and CDR2 SASEGT. Trimming at V came to 4 bases and at J to 0 bases, leaving 4 bases not matched to a gene. This CDR3 has 16 residues. This CDR3 reads CASSVDRVSNTGELFF. Written as DNA, the CDR3 is TGTGCCAGCAGTGTGGACAGGGTCTCGAACACCGGGGAGCTGTTTTTT.

The V and J genes are TRBV7-9 and TRBJ2-3, with D unclear. CDR1 is SEHNR and CDR2 is FQNEAQ in the germline V gene (reference sequence). The CDR3 loop spans 16 amino acids. V was cut by 1 base and J by 4 bases, with 15 bases left in between. CDR3 in DNA: TGTGCCAGCAGCTTAGACCTAGACGCGCGGCCAGATACGCAGTATTTT. This encodes CASSLDLDARPDTQYF. The full variable domain, with the rest looked up from reference TRBV7-9 and TRBJ2-3, is DTGVSQNPRHKITKRGQNVTFRCDPISEHNRLYWYRQTLGQGPEFLTYFQNEAQLEKSRLLSDRFSAERPKGSFSTLEIQRTEQGDSAMYLCASSLDLDARPDTQYFGPGTRLTVL.

This rearrangement joins TRBV1 to TRBJ1-2. TRBV1 is a recognized pseudogene. The CDR3 covers 16 residues. This CDR3 is CTSSQAPPPGNYGYTF. The CDR3 DNA is TGCACCAGCAGCCAAGCCCCCCCACCCGGGAACTATGGCTACACCTTC.

V gene TRBV6-5 combines with J gene TRBJ1-6, with a weak D call TRBD1 (5 bases). The CDR3 has 16 residues. CDR1 MNHEY and CDR2 SVGAGI come from the germline V gene. V was pared by 0 bases and J by 9 bases, with 15 bases between. The CDR3 here is CASSYSGATGGSPLHF. CDR3 nucleotide sequence: TGTGCCAGCAGTTACTCTGGGGCCACCGGGGGTTCACCCCTCCACTTT.

In this sample, this clone turned up many times. The CDR3 region has the DNA TGTTCCTCAGGTTCCTCCTACGAGCAGTACTTC. As protein: CSSGSSYEQYF. The chain joins TRBV28 to TRBJ2-7; D remains ambiguous. Germline V CDR1 and CDR2: MDHEN, SYDVKM. This CDR3 spans 11 amino acids.

The chain couples TRBV5-1 to TRBJ1-5, with 7 bases aligning to TRBD1. V was clipped by 2 bases and J by 1 base; unmatched bases: 9. In germline, CDR1 is SGHRS, CDR2 YFSETQ. The CDR3 covers 17 residues. CDR3 DNA sequence: TGCGCCAGCAGCTTTGTCATTAGGGGGCACAGCAATCAGCCCCAGCATTTT. It specifies CASSFVIRGHSNQPQHF.